This paragraph reports one TCR beta chain. As yet, its antigen is unknown. Original data processing: In papillary thyroid cancer, a distant-metastasis classifier was built using CDR3 differences across clinicopathological groups. TCRdb reanalyzed the PCR reads via MiXCR. TCRdb's processing, not the authors' own work, is the source of the V and J calls. The sample lists tens of thousands of clones; roughly 29% were seen once. Patients had received no treatment of any kind before thyroid surgery. The sample originates from a study of metastatic and nonmetastatic thyroid tumors. Study background: Peripheral blood and tumor or nodule samples from malignant and benign thyroid patients were compared. Whole-study findings and limits: It was reported that TCR beta diversity was significantly higher in malignant thyroid tumors than benign nodules, in blood and tumor.

Germline CDR1 reads SGHRS; CDR2 reads YFSETQ. The CDR3 runs to 18 residues. The trim removed 5 bases at V and 2 bases at J, leaving 10 bases unmatched. This clonotype originated in a female donor with papillary thyroid cancer or a benign thyroid nodule (not recorded which). Some clones in this sample may be carry-over from other donors' samples. Sequenced: blood. V usage is TRBV5-1 and J usage is TRBJ2-2; 12 bases agree with TRBD2. Here the CDR3 DNA reads TGCGCCAGCAGTCGCGCAAGCGGACTAGCGGGAAACACCGGGGAGCTGTTTTTT. Translating gives CASSRASGLAGNTGELFF.